Below are 17 T cell receptor beta chains sequenced from a single sample in a study of blood T cell repertoires in COVID-19. Sequenced by immunoSEQ multiplex PCR; TCRdb stores in-frame clones only, minus some. The data contain roughly 95,000 clones, more than 80% of them singletons. The specimen sequenced was peripheral blood. Every receptor here comes from a human donor in a cohort sampled during active COVID-19.

The V and J genes are TRBV7-6 and TRBJ2-5; 7 bases fit TRBD2. Unmatched junction bases numbered 11, after V lost 6 bases and J lost 4 bases. CDR1 SGHVS and CDR2 FNYEAQ come from the germline V gene. The CDR3 runs 15 residues. This chain's CDR3 is CASSYPEIAGETQYF. DNA for the CDR3: TGTGCCAGCAGTTACCCGGAGATAGCGGGAGAGACCCAGTACTTC.

The chain recombines TRBV4-1 with TRBJ2-2; 7 nucleotides align to TRBD2. Germline CDR1 and CDR2: MGHRA and YSYEKL. Unmatched junction bases numbered 11, after V lost 0 bases and J lost 4 bases. The CDR3 is 18 residues long. The CDR3 DNA sequence: TGCGCCAGCAGCCAAGATTTCCCGGGAGGTCGTCGCACCGGGGAGCTGTTTTTT. Its translation: CASSQDFPGGRRTGELFF.

The chain employs TRBV19 and TRBJ2-1; 15 nucleotides match TRBD2. From germline, CDR1 is LNHDA and CDR2 SQIVND (reference sequence). This CDR3 is built from 18 residues. V was pared by 3 bases and J by 0 bases, with 3 bases of the junction left unmatched. CDR3 protein: CASSMGLAGGLSYNEQFF. CDR3 sequence (DNA): TGTGCCAGTAGTATGGGACTAGCGGGAGGCCTCTCCTACAATGAGCAGTTCTTC.

This clone showed up just a few times. The chain carries TRBV6-4 and TRBJ2-1; TRBD2 is a possible D gene (6 bases). The CDR3 loop spans 16 amino acids. Trimming removed 4 bases from V and 7 bases from J, with 20 bases in between. Germline V CDR1 and CDR2: MRHNA, SNTAGT. The CDR3 sequence is CASSVALAETVNEQFF. The CDR3 DNA follows: TGTGCCAGCAGTGTCGCCTTAGCGGAAACTGTTAATGAGCAGTTCTTC.

The chain combines TRBV7-9 with TRBJ1-4; D may be TRBD1 (6 bases). The CDR3 runs to 15 residues. The V end lost 3 bases, the J end lost 0 bases, and 8 bases lay between the germline ends. Per the germline V gene, CDR1 is SEHNR and CDR2 is FQNEAQ (reference sequence). The CDR3 loop is CASSFEGATNEKLFF. Written as DNA, the CDR3 is TGTGCCAGCAGCTTCGAGGGGGCAACTAATGAAAAACTGTTTTTT.

V gene TRBV14 combines with J gene TRBJ1-1, with D uncertain. From germline, CDR1 is SGHDN and CDR2 FVKESK. V was clipped by 0 bases and J by 5 bases, with 10 bases between them. This CDR3 has 14 amino acids. CDR3 region: CASSQDLGGTEAFF. In DNA, the CDR3 is TGTGCCAGCAGCCAAGATCTTGGAGGGACTGAAGCTTTCTTT.

The chain combines TRBV5-6 with TRBJ2-7; no definite D call. The CDR3 sequence is 13 residues long. Germline-derived CDR1 and CDR2 are SGHDT and YYEEEE. V lost 2 bases, J lost 2 bases, and 8 bases lay in between. CDR3 bases: TGTGCCAGCAGCTTTACAGAGACCTACGAGCAGTACTTC. Translating it yields CASSFTETYEQYF.

For the CDR3, the DNA is TGTGCCAGCATGGCCCCAAATGTCGCATACGAGCAGTACTTC. This encodes CASMAPNVAYEQYF. The gene calls are TRBV2 and TRBJ2-7; D gene ambiguous. The CDR3 sequence is 14 residues long. Trimming took off 7 bases at V and 4 bases at J, with 17 bases between the two ends. CDR1 and CDR2 (germline): SNHLY, FYNNEI.

This clone appeared once. The V and J genes are TRBV19 and TRBJ1-2, with D possibly TRBD1 on 6 matching bases. Between the trimmed V and J ends, which lost 8 bases and 4 bases, there was a span of 14 bases. The CDR3 contains 13 residues. Germline V lookup: CDR1 LNHDA, CDR2 SQIVND (reference sequence). For the CDR3, the DNA is TGTGCCAGTTTCAGGACAGCTTCCTATGGCTACACCTTC. The encoded protein is CASFRTASYGYTF.

The J gene is TRBJ2-1, the V gene TRBV11-3; possible D gene TRBD1, 6 bases. Per germline, CDR1 SGHNT and CDR2 YENEEA. This CDR3 is built from 13 residues. V was shortened by 4 bases and J by 6 bases, with 10 bases between the two germline ends. The CDR3 sequence: CASSSEQGNEQFF. For the CDR3, the DNA is TGTGCCAGCAGCTCGGAACAGGGCAATGAGCAGTTCTTC.

In this sample, this clone turned up a few times. V is TRBV7-9 and J is TRBJ2-7, with 12 bases aligning to TRBD2. V dropped 1 base and J dropped 1; count of bases not matched to a gene: 2. CDR1 and CDR2 (germline): SEHNR, FQNEAQ (reference sequence). The CDR3 is made up of 16 amino acids. DNA for the CDR3: TGTGCCAGCAGCTTAGGGACTAGCGGGAAGTCCTACGAGCAGTACTTC. Translated, it gives CASSLGTSGKSYEQYF.

The chain recombines TRBV28 with TRBJ1-4; the D is unclear. Germline CDR1 and CDR2: MDHEN and SYDVKM. CDR3 size: 15 residues. V was pared by 4 bases and J by 0 bases, with 9 bases between. CDR3 amino acids: CASSSQVATNEKLFF. CDR3 coding DNA: TGTGCCAGCAGTTCCCAGGTTGCAACTAATGAAAAACTGTTTTTT.

The chain combines TRBV7-9 with TRBJ1-1, with D tentatively TRBD1 (5 bases). The CDR3 runs 14 residues. Germline-derived CDR1 and CDR2 are SEHNR and FQNEAQ (reference sequence). Trimming took off 2 bases at V and 1 base at J, with 8 bases between the two ends. CDR3 region: CASSLRQGNTEAFF. The CDR3 coding sequence is TGTGCCAGCAGCTTACGGCAGGGGAACACTGAAGCTTTCTTT.

The chain recombines TRBV11-3 with TRBJ2-3; 10 bases map to TRBD2. The germline CDR1 and CDR2 sequences are SGHNT and YENEEA. V lost 0 bases and J lost 1; bases outside the gene matches: 7. There are 18 residues in the CDR3. Here the CDR3 reads CASSLDAVLAGGTDTQYF. The CDR3, as DNA: TGTGCCAGCAGCTTAGATGCGGTTCTAGCGGGGGGCACAGATACGCAGTATTTT.

The V and J genes are TRBV28 and TRBJ2-6, with TRBD1 as a possible D gene (6 bases). Trimming took off 5 bases at V and 4 bases at J, with 9 bases between the two ends. Looked up from germline, CDR1 is MDHEN and CDR2 is SYDVKM. This CDR3 region has 14 residues. The CDR3 sequence is CASSRQAGANVLTF. The DNA for the CDR3 is TGTGCCAGCAGTAGACAGGCCGGGGCCAACGTCCTGACTTTC.

This clone was picked up a small number of times. The chain is built from TRBV7-8 and TRBJ1-5; 9 bases fit TRBD1. Per germline, CDR1 SGHVS and CDR2 FQNEAQ. V lost 1 base to trimming and J lost 6 bases; unmatched junction nucleotides: 10. The CDR3 runs to 17 residues. Here the CDR3 reads CASSLDYRDRVAQPQHF. CDR3 nucleotide sequence: TGTGCCAGCAGCTTAGATTACCGGGACAGGGTTGCTCAGCCCCAGCATTTT.

The rearrangement uses TRBV11-2 and TRBJ2-7, with unresolved D. With 5 bases removed from V and 5 bases from J, the gap between germline ends came to 22 bases. This CDR3 contains 16 residues. The germline V gene encodes CDR1 SGHAT and CDR2 FQNNGV. The CDR3 DNA is TGTGCCAGCAGCGAAAAGCAGGCCATAAAGTTTGACGAGCAGTACTTC. Residues: CASSEKQAIKFDEQYF. The full variable domain, with the rest looked up from reference TRBV11-2 and TRBJ2-7, is EAGVAQSPRYKIIEKRQSVAFWCNPISGHATLYWYQQILGQGPKLLIQFQNNGVVDDSQLPKDRFSAERLKGVDSTLKIQPAKLEDSAVYLCASSEKQAIKFDEQYFGPGTRLTVT.